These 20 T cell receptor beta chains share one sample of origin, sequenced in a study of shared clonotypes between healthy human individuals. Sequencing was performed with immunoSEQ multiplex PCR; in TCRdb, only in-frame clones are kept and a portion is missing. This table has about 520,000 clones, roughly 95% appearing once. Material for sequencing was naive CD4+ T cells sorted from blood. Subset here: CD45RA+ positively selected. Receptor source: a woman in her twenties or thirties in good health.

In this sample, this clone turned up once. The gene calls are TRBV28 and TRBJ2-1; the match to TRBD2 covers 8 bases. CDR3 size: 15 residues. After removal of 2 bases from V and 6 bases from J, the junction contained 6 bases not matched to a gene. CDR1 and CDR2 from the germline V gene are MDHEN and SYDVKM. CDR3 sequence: CASSLRGTSSNEQFF. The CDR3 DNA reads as TGTGCCAGCAGTTTACGGGGGACTAGTTCCAATGAGCAGTTCTTC.

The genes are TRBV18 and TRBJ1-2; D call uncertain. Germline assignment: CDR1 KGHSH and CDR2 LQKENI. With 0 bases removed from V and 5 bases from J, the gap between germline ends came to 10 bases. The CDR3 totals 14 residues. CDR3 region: CASSPPAKPYGYTF. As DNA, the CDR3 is TGTGCCAGCTCACCACCGGCCAAACCTTATGGCTACACCTTC.

The CDR3 bases are TGCGCCAGCAGTGAGTCCGGGACTAGCGGGAACATTCAGTACTTC. It codes for CASSESGTSGNIQYF. This chain links TRBV10-1 with TRBJ2-4; TRBD2 agrees at 12 bases. V gave up 0 bases and J gave up 7 bases; unmatched junction bases: 1. This CDR3 spans 15 amino acids. Germline V lookup: CDR1 WNHNN, CDR2 SYGVQD (reference sequence).

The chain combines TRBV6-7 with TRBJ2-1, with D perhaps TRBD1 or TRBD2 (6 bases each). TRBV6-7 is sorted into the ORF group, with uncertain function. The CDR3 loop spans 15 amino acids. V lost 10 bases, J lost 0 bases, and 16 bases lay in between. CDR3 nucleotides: TGTGCCACCCATAAGGGGGAGGCCTCCTACAATGAGCAGTTCTTC. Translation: CATHKGEASYNEQFF.

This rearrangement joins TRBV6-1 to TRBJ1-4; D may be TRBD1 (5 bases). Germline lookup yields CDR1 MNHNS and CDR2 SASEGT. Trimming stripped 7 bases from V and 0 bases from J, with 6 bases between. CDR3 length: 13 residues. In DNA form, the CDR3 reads TGTGCCAGCACAGGGCCAACTAATGAAAAACTGTTTTTT. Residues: CASTGPTNEKLFF.

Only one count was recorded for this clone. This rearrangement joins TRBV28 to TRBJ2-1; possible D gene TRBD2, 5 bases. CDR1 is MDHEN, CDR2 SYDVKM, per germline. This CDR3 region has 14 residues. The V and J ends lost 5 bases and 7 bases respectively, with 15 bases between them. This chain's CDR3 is CASSPGIASNEQFF. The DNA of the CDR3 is TGTGCCAGCAGTCCCGGGATAGCGAGTAATGAGCAGTTCTTC.

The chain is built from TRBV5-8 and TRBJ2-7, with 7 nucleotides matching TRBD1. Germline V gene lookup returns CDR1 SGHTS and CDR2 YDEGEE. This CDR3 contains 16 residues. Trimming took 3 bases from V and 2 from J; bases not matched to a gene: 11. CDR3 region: CASSSRTQGNPYEQYF. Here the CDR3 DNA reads TGTGCCAGCAGCTCCCGGACACAGGGGAATCCCTACGAGCAGTACTTC.

CDR3 DNA: TGCGCCAGCAGCTTCGTAGGCCAAGAGACCCAGTACTTC. Amino acid sequence: CASSFVGQETQYF. V is TRBV5-1 and J is TRBJ2-5; D remains unclear. The CDR3 is made up of 13 amino acids. CDR1 and CDR2 (germline): SGHRS, YFSETQ. Trimming removed 2 bases from V and 1 base from J, with 6 bases in between.

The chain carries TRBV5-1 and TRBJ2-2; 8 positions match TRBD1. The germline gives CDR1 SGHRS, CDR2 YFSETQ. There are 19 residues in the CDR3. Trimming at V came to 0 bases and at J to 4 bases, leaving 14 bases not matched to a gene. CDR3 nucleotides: TGCGCCAGCAGCTTGGTGCGCAGGGGGCTTTATATTCCCACCGGGGAGCTGTTTTTT. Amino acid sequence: CASSLVRRGLYIPTGELFF.

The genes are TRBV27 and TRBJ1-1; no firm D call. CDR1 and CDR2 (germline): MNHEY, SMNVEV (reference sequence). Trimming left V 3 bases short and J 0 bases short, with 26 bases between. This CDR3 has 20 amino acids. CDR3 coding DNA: TGTGCCAGCAGTTTTCGGCCCCCGTACAAGGAGACTATCATGAACACTGAAGCTTTCTTT. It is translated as CASSFRPPYKETIMNTEAFF.

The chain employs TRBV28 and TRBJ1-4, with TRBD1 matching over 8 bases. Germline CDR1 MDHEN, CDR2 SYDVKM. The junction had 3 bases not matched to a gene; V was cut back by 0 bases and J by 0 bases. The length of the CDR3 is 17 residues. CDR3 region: CASSLWGRGPTNEKLFF. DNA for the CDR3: TGTGCCAGCAGTTTATGGGGCAGGGGGCCAACTAATGAAAAACTGTTTTTT.

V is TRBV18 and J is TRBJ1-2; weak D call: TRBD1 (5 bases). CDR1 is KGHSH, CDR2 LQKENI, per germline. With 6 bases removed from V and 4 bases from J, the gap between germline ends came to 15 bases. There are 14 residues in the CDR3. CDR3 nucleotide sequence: TGTGCCAGCTCCGAGGGACGTAACTCCTATGGCTACACCTTC. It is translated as CASSEGRNSYGYTF.

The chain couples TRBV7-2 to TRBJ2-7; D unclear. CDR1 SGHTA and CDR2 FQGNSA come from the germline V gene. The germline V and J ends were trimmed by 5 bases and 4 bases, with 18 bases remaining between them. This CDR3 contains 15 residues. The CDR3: CASSRTAGSRYEQYF. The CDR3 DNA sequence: TGTGCCAGCAGCCGCACCGCAGGCAGCAGGTACGAGCAGTACTTC.

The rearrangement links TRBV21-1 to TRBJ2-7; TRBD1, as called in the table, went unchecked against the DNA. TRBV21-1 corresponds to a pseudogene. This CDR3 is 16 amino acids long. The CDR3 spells CASSSEDRGLRYEQYF. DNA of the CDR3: TGTGCCAGCAGCTCAGAGGACAGGGGCCTTAGGTACGAGCAGTACTTC.

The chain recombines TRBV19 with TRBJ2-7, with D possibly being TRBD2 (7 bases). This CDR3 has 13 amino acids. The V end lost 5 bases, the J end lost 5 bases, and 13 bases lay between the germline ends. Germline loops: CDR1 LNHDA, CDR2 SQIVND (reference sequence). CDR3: CASSPWGGDEQYF. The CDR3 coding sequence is TGTGCCAGTAGTCCGTGGGGGGGCGACGAGCAGTACTTC.

The CDR3 loop is CASSLVAGVGEKLFF. The DNA of the CDR3 is TGTGCCAGCAGCTTAGTAGCAGGGGTCGGCGAAAAACTGTTTTTT. V is TRBV7-2 and J is TRBJ1-4, with D tentatively TRBD1 (6 bases). CDR3 length: 15 amino acids. Trimming removed 1 base from V and 8 bases from J, with 14 bases in between. The germline gives CDR1 SGHTA, CDR2 FQGNSA. The full variable domain, rest sourced from reference TRBV7-2 and TRBJ1-4, is GAGVSQSPSNKVTEKGKDVELRCDPISGHTALYWYRQSLGQGLEFLIYFQGNSAPDKSGLPSDRFSAERTGGSVSTLTIQRTQQEDSAVYLCASSLVAGVGEKLFFGSGTQLSVL.

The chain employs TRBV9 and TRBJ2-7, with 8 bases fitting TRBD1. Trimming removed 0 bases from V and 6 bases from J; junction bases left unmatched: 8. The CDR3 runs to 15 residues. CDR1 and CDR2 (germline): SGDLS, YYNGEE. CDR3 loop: CASSVGRVQGAEQYF. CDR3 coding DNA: TGTGCCAGCAGCGTAGGCCGGGTGCAGGGGGCCGAGCAGTACTTC.

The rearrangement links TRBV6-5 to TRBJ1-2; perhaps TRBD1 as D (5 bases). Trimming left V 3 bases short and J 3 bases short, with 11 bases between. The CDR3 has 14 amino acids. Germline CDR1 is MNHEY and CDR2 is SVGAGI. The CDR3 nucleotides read TGTGCCAGCAGTTATGGGCGGGACCACTATGGCTACACCTTC. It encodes CASSYGRDHYGYTF.

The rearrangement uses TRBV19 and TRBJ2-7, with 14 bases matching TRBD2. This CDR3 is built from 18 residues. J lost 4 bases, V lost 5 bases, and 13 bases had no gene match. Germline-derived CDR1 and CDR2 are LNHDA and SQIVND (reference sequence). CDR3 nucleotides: TGTGCCAGTAGTTCTTCACCGGGACTAGCGGGAGACTTGTACGAGCAGTACTTC. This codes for CASSSSPGLAGDLYEQYF.

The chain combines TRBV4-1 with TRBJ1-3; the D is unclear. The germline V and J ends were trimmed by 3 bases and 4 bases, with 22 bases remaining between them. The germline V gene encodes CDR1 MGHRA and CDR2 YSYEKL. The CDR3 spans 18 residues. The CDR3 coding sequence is TGCGCCAGCAGCCAGTGGCCCCCTGGAGCGAGGATGGGAAACACCATATATTTT. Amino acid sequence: CASSQWPPGARMGNTIYF.